These 28 T cell receptor beta chains originate from one sample sequenced in a study of CD8 T cells in ankylosing spondylitis. TCRdb ran MiXCR on the 5' RACE reads and lists one entry per CDR3 protein. The repertoire holds 150,000 to 200,000 distinct CDR3 sequences, with under 35% as singletons. Source material: synovial fluid, either unsorted or a sorted T cell fraction (not recorded which). Source of these receptors: a male donor with ankylosing spondylitis.

CDR3 sequence: CASSHGPQQYF. CDR3 bases: TGTGCCAGCAGCCACGGACCCCAGCAGTATTTT. The chain links TRBV14 to TRBJ2-3; D not resolved. The V end lost 3 bases, the J end lost 11 bases, and 9 bases lay between the germline ends. This CDR3 has 11 residues. Germline V gene data show CDR1 as SGHDN and CDR2 as FVKESK.

The J gene is TRBJ2-1, the V gene TRBV27; D not certain. CDR3 length equals 13 residues. V was pared by 3 bases and J by 4 bases, with 7 bases between. Germline loops: CDR1 MNHEY, CDR2 SMNVEV (reference sequence). The CDR3 protein is CASSLYSYNEQFF. CDR3 nucleotides: TGTGCCAGCAGTTTGTACTCATACAATGAGCAGTTCTTC.

The chain couples TRBV9 to TRBJ2-1; 16 bases are a match to TRBD2. In germline, CDR1 is SGDLS, CDR2 YYNGEE. This CDR3 has 17 amino acids. The trim removed 3 bases at V and 1 base at J, leaving 1 base unmatched. The CDR3 DNA reads TGTGCCAGCAGCGCGGGACTAGCGGGGGGGTCCTACAATGAGCAGTTCTTC. This gives the protein CASSAGLAGGSYNEQFF.

The chain has TRBV20-1 and TRBJ1-5; D is uncertain. The germline V gene has CDR1 DFQATT and CDR2 SNEGSKA (reference sequence). The CDR3 loop spans 15 amino acids. V gave up 1 base and J gave up 0 bases, with 10 bases separating them. The CDR3, as DNA: TGCAGTGCTAGAGCGGGCAGCCATAGCAATCAGCCCCAGCATTTT. Amino acids: CSARAGSHSNQPQHF.

The rearrangement uses TRBV9 and TRBJ2-3; 10 nucleotides line up with TRBD2. Germline-derived CDR1 and CDR2 are SGDLS and YYNGEE. This CDR3 contains 17 residues. The V gene end was trimmed by 0 bases and the J gene end by 1 base; junction bases not matched to a gene: 5. The chain's CDR3 is CASSVGVAGGGTDTQYF. The CDR3 region has the DNA TGTGCCAGCAGCGTAGGGGTAGCGGGAGGAGGCACAGATACGCAGTATTTT.

In this sample, this clonotype turned up a few times. The V call is TRBV20-1, the J call TRBJ1-5; D is possibly TRBD1 (5 bases). Trimming cost V 5 bases and J 3 bases, with 17 bases left between them. This CDR3 is built from 15 residues. The germline V gene has CDR1 DFQATT and CDR2 SNEGSKA (reference sequence). The DNA for the CDR3 is TGCAGTGCTGCGCGGGGGGGTTCGGTCAATCAGCCCCAGCATTTT. This encodes CSAARGGSVNQPQHF.

This clonotype was seen a few times. This chain joins TRBV12-3 or TRBV12-4 and TRBJ1-2; D gene unclear. Trimming removed 6 bases at V and 4 bases at J, with 12 bases between. This CDR3 is built from 13 residues. The CDR3 nucleotides read TGTGCCAGCAGCAGTACGGGCCCCTATGGCTACACCTTC. Amino acids: CASSSTGPYGYTF.

The rearrangement uses TRBV30 and TRBJ1-5; D may be TRBD1 (6 bases). This CDR3 spans 14 amino acids. Germline V gene lookup returns CDR1 GTSNPN and CDR2 SVGIG (reference sequence). V was shortened by 2 bases and J by 6 bases, with 14 bases between the two germline ends. The CDR3 reads CAWSRQAAGQPQHF. The CDR3 coding sequence is TGTGCCTGGAGTCGACAGGCGGCCGGTCAGCCCCAGCATTTT.

This clonotype was recorded a few times. The chain joins TRBV28 to TRBJ2-7; possible D gene TRBD2, 6 bases. The V gene lost 3 bases and the J gene lost 1 base, with 7 bases spanning the gap. The germline gives CDR1 MDHEN, CDR2 SYDVKM. The CDR3 consists of 13 residues. The CDR3, as DNA: TGTGCCAGCAGTTTCGGGGGTTCCTACGAGCAGTACTTC. The encoded protein is CASSFGGSYEQYF.

This clonotype was seen just once. The rearrangement uses TRBV6-5 and TRBJ1-2; weak D call: TRBD1 (5 bases). V was trimmed by 2 bases and J by 5 bases, leaving 9 bases between them. The CDR3 is 13 amino acids. Germline V gene sequence: CDR1 MNHEY, CDR2 SVGAGI. DNA for the CDR3: TGTGCCAGCAGTTACGGGGGGGATTATGGCTACACCTTC. Translating it yields CASSYGGDYGYTF.

This clonotype appeared many times. V is TRBV28 and J is TRBJ1-1; no definite D call. CDR1 is MDHEN, CDR2 SYDVKM, per germline. Trimming took 10 bases from V and 1 from J, leaving 19 bases between them. This CDR3 spans 15 amino acids. CDR3 coding DNA: TGTGCCACCACGCCCGAGGGCAGGAAGAACACTGAAGCTTTCTTT. Protein sequence: CATTPEGRKNTEAFF.

This clonotype was seen repeatedly, ten times or more. This chain links TRBV11-2 with TRBJ1-4, with D perhaps TRBD1 (5 bases). Germline CDR1 reads SGHAT; CDR2 reads FQNNGV. The CDR3 runs 15 residues. V lost 3 bases to trimming and J lost 0 bases, with 8 bases between them. In DNA form, the CDR3 reads TGTGCCAGCAGCTTCCAGGGCGCAACTAATGAAAAACTGTTTTTT. Its protein product is CASSFQGATNEKLFF. The variable domain in full, with the rest retrieved from reference TRBV11-2 and TRBJ1-4, is EAGVAQSPRYKIIEKRQSVAFWCNPISGHATLYWYQQILGQGPKLLIQFQNNGVVDDSQLPKDRFSAERLKGVDSTLKIQPAKLEDSAVYLCASSFQGATNEKLFFGSGTQLSVL.

This clonotype occurred many times. This chain connects TRBV28 to TRBJ2-7, with 10 bases matching TRBD1. Germline CDR1 reads MDHEN; CDR2 reads SYDVKM. Germline trimming cut 3 bases from V and 1 base from J; bases unmatched to any gene: 3. This CDR3 contains 15 residues. The CDR3 protein is CASSFWDRGSYEQYF. For the CDR3, the DNA is TGTGCCAGCAGTTTCTGGGACAGGGGTTCCTACGAGCAGTACTTC.

This rearrangement joins TRBV19 to TRBJ1-1; D not certain. The CDR3 is 13 amino acids. CDR1 is LNHDA, CDR2 SQIVND, per germline (reference sequence). Trimming left V 3 bases short and J 3 bases short, with 8 bases between. CDR3 amino acids: CASSIGSHTEAFF. Written as DNA, the CDR3 is TGTGCCAGTAGTATTGGTTCTCACACTGAAGCTTTCTTT.

This chain links TRBV5-1 with TRBJ2-7, with D tentatively TRBD2 (6 bases). This CDR3 spans 14 amino acids. Germline V gene lookup returns CDR1 SGHRS and CDR2 YFSETQ. V lost 3 bases and J lost 0, with 10 bases in between. The CDR3 is CASSSGTPSYEQYF. The CDR3 bases are TGCGCCAGCAGCTCGGGGACTCCCTCCTACGAGCAGTACTTC. The full variable domain, in which reference TRBV5-1 and TRBJ2-7 provide the parts outside the CDR3, is KAGVTQTPRYLIKTRGQQVTLSCSPISGHRSVSWYQQTPGQGLQFLFEYFSETQRNKGNFPGRFSGRQFSNSRSEMNVSTLELGDSALYLCASSSGTPSYEQYFGPGTRLTVT.

This chain connects TRBV3-1 to TRBJ2-7, with a tentative D call TRBD2 (6 bases). This CDR3 spans 13 amino acids. V was clipped by 7 bases and J by 3 bases, with 13 bases between them. Germline CDR1 and CDR2: LGHDT and YNNKEL (reference sequence). The CDR3 DNA reads as TGTGCCAGCACCCACTTGGGGGGCTACGAGCAGTACTTC. Translating gives CASTHLGGYEQYF.

This clonotype was seen more than once but under ten times. The chain links TRBV11-3 to TRBJ1-4, with 10 bases aligning to TRBD1. V trimming: 1 base; J trimming: 3 bases; junction bases outside the gene matches: 2. Germline assignment: CDR1 SGHNT and CDR2 YENEEA. This CDR3 region has 16 residues. The DNA for the CDR3 is TGTGCCAGCAGCTTAGGACAGGGGGCTGCTAATGAAAAACTGTTTTTT. Translating it yields CASSLGQGAANEKLFF.

The chain couples TRBV11-2 to TRBJ2-7, with D unclear. Germline V gene sequence: CDR1 SGHAT, CDR2 FQNNGV. This CDR3 spans 14 amino acids. V was trimmed by 1 base and J by 4 bases, leaving 11 bases between them. The CDR3 region has the DNA TGTGCCAGCAGCTTAGCCGTTCCACCTTACGAGCAGTACTTC. This sequence encodes CASSLAVPPYEQYF. Filled out from reference TRBV11-2 and TRBJ2-7, the complete variable domain reads EAGVAQSPRYKIIEKRQSVAFWCNPISGHATLYWYQQILGQGPKLLIQFQNNGVVDDSQLPKDRFSAERLKGVDSTLKIQPAKLEDSAVYLCASSLAVPPYEQYFGPGTRLTVT.

This clonotype appeared many times. The chain carries TRBV27 and TRBJ2-7; 12 bases match TRBD2. The germline V gene has CDR1 MNHEY and CDR2 SMNVEV (reference sequence). The CDR3 is 14 residues long. Trimming cost V 6 bases and J 4 bases; bases outside gene matches: 4. The CDR3 is CASRRTSGVYEQYF. The CDR3 bases are TGTGCCAGCAGGCGGACTAGCGGGGTTTACGAGCAGTACTTC.

DNA of the CDR3: TGTGCCAGCAGTCTTCCGGGACTGAACACTGAAGCTTTCTTT. Encoded protein: CASSLPGLNTEAFF. The V and J genes are TRBV12-3 or TRBV12-4 and TRBJ1-1; a possible D gene is TRBD1 (5 bases). Trimming cost V 5 bases and J 0 bases, with 10 bases left between them. The CDR3 spans 14 residues.

This clonotype was recorded once. The V call is TRBV25-1, the J call TRBJ2-1; maybe TRBD1 (5 bases). This CDR3 spans 15 amino acids. Germline V CDR1 and CDR2: MGHDK, SYGVNS. Trimming left V 0 bases short and J 8 bases short, with 14 bases between. CDR3 coding DNA: TGTGCCAGCAGTGAATACACTACCCTCAGGGATGAGCAGTTCTTC. Translating it yields CASSEYTTLRDEQFF.

This clonotype has only a few counts. This chain links TRBV27 with TRBJ1-2; TRBD1 might be the D (5 bases). This CDR3 is built from 15 residues. CDR1 is MNHEY, CDR2 SMNVEV, per germline (reference sequence). Trimming removed 5 bases from V and 3 bases from J, with 16 bases in between. In nucleotides, the CDR3 is TGTGCCAGCAGTCCTCTTGGGGGAGGAGACTATGGCTACACCTTC. Translated, it gives CASSPLGGGDYGYTF.

The sample holds a few counts of this clonotype. The chain couples TRBV29-1 to TRBJ2-1, with 7 bases matching TRBD2. Germline V gene sequence: CDR1 SQVTM, CDR2 ANQGSEA. J lost 2 bases, V lost 0 bases, and 10 bases had no gene match. This CDR3 comprises 17 residues. The CDR3 nucleotides are TGCAGCGTTGAAGATCTTGTGGGAGCGGGAACCTACAATGAGCAGTTCTTC. Translating it yields CSVEDLVGAGTYNEQFF.

This clonotype appeared many times. This rearrangement joins TRBV10-3 to TRBJ2-7; D is undetermined. The CDR3 extends over 17 amino acids. V was trimmed by 5 bases and J by 3 bases, leaving 23 bases between them. Germline assignment: CDR1 ENHRY and CDR2 SYGVKD. CDR3 sequence (DNA): TGTGCCATCAGTTTTATGGCCGGGTCCAAAGGCGACTACGAGCAGTACTTC. It encodes CAISFMAGSKGDYEQYF.

V usage is TRBV7-2 and J usage is TRBJ2-7; D not certain. The germline CDR1 and CDR2 sequences are SGHTA and FQGNSA. Trimming pared 1 base from V and 1 base from J, leaving 5 bases between. The CDR3 is made up of 13 amino acids. CDR3 nucleotide sequence: TGTGCCAGCAGCTTAGGGGTTTCCTACGAGCAGTACTTC. Encoded protein: CASSLGVSYEQYF.

The V call is TRBV5-1, the J call TRBJ2-5; tentative D call: TRBD2 (6 bases). CDR1 is SGHRS, CDR2 YFSETQ, per germline. The V end was cut by 8 bases, the J end by 4 bases, with 15 bases between. The length of the CDR3 is 13 residues. The CDR3 reads CASRDSQAETQYF. The CDR3 DNA reads TGCGCCAGTCGGGACTCCCAGGCAGAGACCCAGTACTTC.

Many counts were recorded for this clonotype. The J gene is TRBJ1-6, the V gene TRBV3-1; maybe TRBD1 (5 bases). The CDR3 spans 14 residues. Trimming cost V 1 base and J 7 bases, with 8 bases left between them. Germline assignment: CDR1 LGHDT and CDR2 YNNKEL (reference sequence). CDR3 in DNA: TGTGCCAGCAGCCAAGGGTGGGGGAATTCACCCCTCCACTTT. This gives the protein CASSQGWGNSPLHF.

This clonotype came up many times. The gene calls are TRBV28 and TRBJ2-7; D is uncertain. Germline loops: CDR1 MDHEN, CDR2 SYDVKM. V dropped 2 bases and J dropped 4 bases, with 12 bases sitting between them. There are 14 residues in the CDR3. The CDR3 region is CASSLQRTGYEQYF. CDR3 in DNA: TGTGCCAGCAGTTTACAAAGGACGGGTTACGAGCAGTACTTC.